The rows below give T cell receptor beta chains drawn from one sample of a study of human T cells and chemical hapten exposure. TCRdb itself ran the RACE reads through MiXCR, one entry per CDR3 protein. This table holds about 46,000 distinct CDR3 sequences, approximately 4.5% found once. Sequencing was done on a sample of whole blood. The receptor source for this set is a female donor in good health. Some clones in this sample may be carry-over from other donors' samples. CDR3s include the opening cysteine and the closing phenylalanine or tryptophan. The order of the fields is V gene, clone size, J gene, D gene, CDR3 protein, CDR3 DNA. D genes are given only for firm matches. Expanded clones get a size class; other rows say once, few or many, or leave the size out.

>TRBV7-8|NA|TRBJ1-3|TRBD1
CASSQDRVPLTLSGNTIYF
TGTGCCAGCAGCCAAGACAGGGTACCCCTCACCTTATCTGGAAACACCATATATTTT
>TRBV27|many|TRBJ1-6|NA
CASRPEGGPYNSPLHF
TGTGCCAGCAGGCCCGAGGGAGGCCCCTATAATTCACCCCTCCACTTT
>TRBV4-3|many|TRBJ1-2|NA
CASSQHQGSSYGYTF
TGCGCCAGCAGCCAGCACCAGGGGTCGAGCTATGGCTACACCTTC
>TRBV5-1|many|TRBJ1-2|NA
CASSLEFETAGYTF
TGCGCCAGCAGCTTGGAGTTCGAGACCGCGGGCTACACCTTC
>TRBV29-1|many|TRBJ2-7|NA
CSVRGPEDEQYF
TGCAGCGTCAGGGGTCCGGAGGACGAGCAGTACTTC
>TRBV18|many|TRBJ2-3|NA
CASPRLRQGMQYF
TGTGCCAGCCCACGCCTTAGGCAGGGGATGCAGTATTTT
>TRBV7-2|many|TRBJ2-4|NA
CASSLASIGTPIQYF
TGTGCCAGCAGCTTAGCTAGTATAGGGACCCCCATTCAGTACTTC
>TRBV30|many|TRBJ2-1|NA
CAWSVGEPSIGEQFF
TGTGCCTGGAGTGTAGGGGAACCCTCCATCGGTGAGCAGTTCTTC
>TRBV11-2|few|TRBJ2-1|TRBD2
CASSFTGTSGNEQFF
TGTGCCAGCAGCTTTACCGGGACTAGCGGCAATGAGCAGTTCTTC
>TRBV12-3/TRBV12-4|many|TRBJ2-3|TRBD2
CASSFSGGAWYF
TGTGCCAGCAGTTTTTCCGGGGGGGCCTGGTATTTT
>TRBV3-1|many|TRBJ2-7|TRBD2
CASSRGLAGALYEQYF
TGTGCCAGCAGCCGCGGACTAGCGGGGGCCCTTTACGAGCAGTACTTC
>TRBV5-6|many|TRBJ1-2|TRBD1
CASSLGPGQGIRGGYTF
TGTGCCAGCAGCTTGGGACCGGGACAGGGAATTAGAGGTGGCTACACCTTC
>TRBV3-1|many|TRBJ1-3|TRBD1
CASSGRDSPSGNTIYF
TGTGCCAGCAGCGGCCGGGACAGTCCCTCTGGAAACACCATATATTTT
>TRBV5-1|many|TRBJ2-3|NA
CASSFGQGLDTQYF
TGCGCCAGCAGCTTCGGACAAGGCCTGGATACGCAGTATTTT
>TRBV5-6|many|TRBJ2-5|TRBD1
CASSRGQGHETQYF
TGTGCCAGCAGCCGGGGACAGGGCCACGAGACCCAGTACTTC
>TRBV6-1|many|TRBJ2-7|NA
CASGARYYEQYF
TGTGCCTCCGGAGCGCGATACTACGAGCAGTACTTC
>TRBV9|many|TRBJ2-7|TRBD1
CASSRQGPTTYEQYF
TGTGCCAGCAGCCGACAGGGACCGACCACCTACGAGCAGTACTTC
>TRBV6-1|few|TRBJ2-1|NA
CASSEAGSFYNEQFF
TGTGCCAGCAGTGAAGCTGGCAGTTTTTACAATGAGCAGTTCTTC
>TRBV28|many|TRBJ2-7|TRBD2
CASSLSAGGTTYEQYF
TGTGCCAGCAGTTTATCGGCGGGGGGAACCACCTACGAGCAGTACTTC
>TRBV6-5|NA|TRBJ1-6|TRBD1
CASSRDSGRMDSPLNF
TGTGCCAGCAGCCGGGACAGCGGGAGGATGGATTCACCCCTCAACTTT
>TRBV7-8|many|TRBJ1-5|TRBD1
CASSSGGQGLGQPQHF
TGTGCCAGCAGCTCAGGGGGACAGGGGTTGGGTCAGCCCCAGCATTTT
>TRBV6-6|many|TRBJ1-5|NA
CASSSRQVNQPQHF
TGTGCCAGCAGTTCCCGACAGGTCAATCAGCCCCAGCATTTT
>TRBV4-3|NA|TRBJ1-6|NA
CASSQTGQLNNSPLHF
TGCGCCAGCAGCCAGACGGGACAACTAAATAATTCACCCCTCCACTTT
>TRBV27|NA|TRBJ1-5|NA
CASSFQGGNQPQHF
TGTGCCAGCAGTTTTCAGGGCGGCAATCAGCCCCAGCATTTT
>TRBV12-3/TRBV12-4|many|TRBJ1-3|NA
CASSFGVGTIYF
TGTGCCAGCAGTTTTGGCGTCGGCACCATATATTTT
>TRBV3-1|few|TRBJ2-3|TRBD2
CASSPGLAGTDTQYF
TGTGCCAGCAGTCCAGGACTAGCGGGCACAGATACGCAGTATTTT
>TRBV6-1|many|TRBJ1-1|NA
CASSVDRTNTEAFF
TGTGCCAGCAGTGTCGACAGGACGAACACTGAAGCTTTCTTT
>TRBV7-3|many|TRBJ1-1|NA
CASSLNLRTEAFF
TGTGCCAGCAGCTTAAATCTGCGGACAGAAGCTTTCTTT
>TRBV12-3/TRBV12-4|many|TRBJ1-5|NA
CASSPPPGGQPQHF
TGTGCCAGCAGTCCGCCGCCCGGGGGTCAGCCCCAGCATTTT
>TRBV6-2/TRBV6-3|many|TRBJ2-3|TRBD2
CASTNGLGRTDTQYF
TGTGCCAGCACCAACGGACTAGGACGGACAGATACGCAGTATTTT
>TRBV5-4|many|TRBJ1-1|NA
CASRGVGPEAFF
TGTGCCAGCAGAGGGGTGGGCCCTGAAGCTTTCTTT
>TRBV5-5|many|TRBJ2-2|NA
CASRVTSYLAGELFF
TGTGCCAGCAGGGTAACTAGCTATCTGGCCGGGGAGCTGTTTTTT
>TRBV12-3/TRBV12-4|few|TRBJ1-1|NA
CASSPLWGNTEAFF
TGTGCCAGCAGTCCCCTCTGGGGAAACACTGAAGCTTTCTTT
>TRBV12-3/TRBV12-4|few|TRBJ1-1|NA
CASTHRGANTEAFF
TGTGCCAGCACCCACCGTGGGGCGAACACTGAAGCTTTCTTT
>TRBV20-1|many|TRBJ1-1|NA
CSARWGGNTEAFF
TGCAGTGCTCGTTGGGGGGGGAACACTGAAGCTTTCTTT
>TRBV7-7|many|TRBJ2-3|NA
CASSHRSTPGLLEDTQYF
TGTGCTAGCAGCCACAGATCAACCCCGGGACTTCTAGAAGATACGCAGTATTTT
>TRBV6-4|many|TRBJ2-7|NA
CARKWDSLF
TGTGCCAGGAAATGGGACTCACTCTTC
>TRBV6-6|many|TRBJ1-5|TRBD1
CASSYRQGAGDQPQHF
TGTGCCAGCAGTTACCGGCAGGGGGCGGGTGATCAGCCCCAGCATTTT
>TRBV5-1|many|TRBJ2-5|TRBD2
CASSAGLAGVETQYF
TGCGCCAGCAGCGCGGGACTAGCGGGGGTGGAGACCCAGTACTTC
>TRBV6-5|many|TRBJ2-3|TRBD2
CASSYGLAGETTDTQYF
TGTGCCAGCAGTTACGGGCTAGCGGGGGAAACCACAGATACGCAGTATTTT
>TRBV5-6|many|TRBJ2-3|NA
CASSAGYRGTDTQYF
TGTGCCAGCAGCGCAGGGTACAGAGGTACAGATACGCAGTATTTT
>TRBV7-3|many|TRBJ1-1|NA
CASSPRGGTEAFF
TGTGCCAGCAGCCCACGGGGAGGGACTGAAGCTTTCTTT
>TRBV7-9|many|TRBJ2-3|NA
CAGLPENTDTQYF
TGTGCCGGACTACCGGAAAACACAGATACGCAGTATTTT
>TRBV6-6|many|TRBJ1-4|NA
CASSQHTEIEKLFF
TGTGCCAGCAGTCAACACACGGAAATCGAAAAACTGTTTTTT